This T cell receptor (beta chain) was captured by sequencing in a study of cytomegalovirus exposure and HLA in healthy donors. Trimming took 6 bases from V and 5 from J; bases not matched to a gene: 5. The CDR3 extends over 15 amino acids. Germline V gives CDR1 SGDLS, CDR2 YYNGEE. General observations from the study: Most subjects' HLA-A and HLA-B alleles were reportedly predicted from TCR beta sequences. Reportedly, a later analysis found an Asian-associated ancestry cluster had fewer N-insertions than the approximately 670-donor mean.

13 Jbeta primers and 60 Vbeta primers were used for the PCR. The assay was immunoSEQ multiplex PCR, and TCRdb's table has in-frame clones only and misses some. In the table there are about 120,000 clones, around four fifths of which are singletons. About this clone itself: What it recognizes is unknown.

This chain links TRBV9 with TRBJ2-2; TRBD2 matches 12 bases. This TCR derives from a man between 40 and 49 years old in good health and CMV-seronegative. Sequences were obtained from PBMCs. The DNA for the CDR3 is TGTGCCAGCAACCGAGGACTAGCGGGAACCGGGGAGCTGTTTTTT. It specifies CASNRGLAGTGELFF.